These 8 T cell receptor beta chains share one sample of origin, sequenced in a study of human T cells and chemical hapten exposure. As to time point: patch test 1, 2 weeks after DPC sensitization. Specified treatment: therapeutic diphenylcyclopropenone sensitization with weekly scalp DPC. TCRdb itself ran the RACE reads through MiXCR, one entry per CDR3 protein. The table has 300,000 to 400,000 distinct CDR3 sequences, under 9% seen once. This specimen consisted of whole blood, obtained in connection with sensitization to the hapten diphenylcyclopropenone (DPC). Receptors were obtained from a woman aged 18 to 35 with alopecia areata. Some clones in this sample may be carry-over from other donors' samples.

The chain employs TRBV29-1 and TRBJ1-2, with D maybe TRBD1 (6 bases). CDR1 and CDR2 (germline): SQVTM, ANQGSEA. The CDR3 runs to 14 residues. Trimming cost V 5 bases and J 2 bases, with 15 bases left between them. The CDR3 region is CSVSGQGQNYGYTF. CDR3 DNA sequence: TGCAGCGTTTCAGGCCAGGGACAAAACTATGGCTACACCTTC.

Only a few counts were recorded for this clonotype. The chain recombines TRBV27 with TRBJ1-1; 8 nucleotides match TRBD1. J gave up 5 bases and V 8 bases, and 13 bases lay outside the gene matches. Per the germline V gene, CDR1 is MNHEY and CDR2 is SMNVEV (reference sequence). There are 15 residues in the CDR3. The CDR3 protein is CASLSSQGAWTEAFF. In DNA form, the CDR3 reads TGTGCCAGCCTTTCTTCCCAGGGGGCTTGGACTGAAGCTTTCTTT.

This clonotype was counted a few times. The chain links TRBV7-9 to TRBJ2-5, with 12 positions matching TRBD2. Germline lookup yields CDR1 SEHNR and CDR2 FQNEAQ (reference sequence). The CDR3 runs to 14 residues. Germline trimming cut 4 bases from V and 3 bases from J; bases unmatched to any gene: 0. Written as DNA, the CDR3 is TGTGCCAGCAGCTCTAGCGGGGGGGAAGAGACCCAGTACTTC. Translated: CASSSSGGEETQYF. Supplemented by reference TRBV7-9 and TRBJ2-5, the full variable domain reads DTGVSQNPRHKITKRGQNVTFRCDPISEHNRLYWYRQTLGQGPEFLTYFQNEAQLEKSRLLSDRFSAERPKGSFSTLEIQRTEQGDSAMYLCASSSSGGEETQYFGPGTRLLVL.

The DNA for the CDR3 is TGTGCCAGCAGCCACCAGGGGGCTGAAGCTTTCTTT. It yields the protein CASSHQGAEAFF. The V call is TRBV7-9, the J call TRBJ1-1; TRBD1 agrees at 7 bases. V was pared by 5 bases and J by 6 bases, with 3 bases of the junction left unmatched. The CDR3 consists of 12 residues. Germline V lookup: CDR1 SEHNR, CDR2 FQNEAQ (reference sequence).

This chain joins TRBV5-4 and TRBJ2-1, with 10 bases aligning to TRBD2. The junction had 13 bases not matched to a gene; V was cut back by 4 bases and J by 0 bases. Looked up from germline, CDR1 is SGHNT and CDR2 is YYREEE (reference sequence). This CDR3 spans 19 amino acids. CDR3 DNA: TGTGCCAGCAGCCCCCCTAGCGGGGGCGCCTCGAGCTCCTACAATGAGCAGTTCTTC. Translating it yields CASSPPSGGASSSYNEQFF.

The sample holds many counts of this clonotype. The genes are TRBV20-1 and TRBJ1-2, with D perhaps matching TRBD1 (6 bases). The V end was cut by 6 bases, the J end by 7 bases, with 12 bases between. The CDR3 covers 11 residues. Germline V gene sequence: CDR1 DFQATT, CDR2 SNEGSKA (reference sequence). In nucleotides, the CDR3 is TGCAGTGCGTACAGGGCTGCTGGCTACACCTTC. It is translated as CSAYRAAGYTF.

This clonotype was seen only a few times. The J gene is TRBJ1-2, the V gene TRBV4-2; TRBD1 is a possible D gene (6 bases). The CDR3 has 15 residues. V was shortened by 5 bases and J by 6 bases, with 19 bases between the two germline ends. Germline V gives CDR1 LGHNA, CDR2 YNFKEQ. The CDR3 sequence: CASSTPGADFDGYTF. In nucleotides, the CDR3 is TGTGCCAGCAGCACTCCAGGGGCGGATTTCGATGGCTACACCTTC.

The V gene is TRBV2, the J gene TRBJ1-2, with no clear D. In germline, CDR1 is SNHLY, CDR2 FYNNEI. The CDR3 is made up of 13 amino acids. Trimming stripped 1 base from V and 4 bases from J, with 7 bases between. The CDR3: CASSEGAAYGYTF. The CDR3 nucleotides read TGTGCCAGCAGTGAAGGAGCTGCCTATGGCTACACCTTC.